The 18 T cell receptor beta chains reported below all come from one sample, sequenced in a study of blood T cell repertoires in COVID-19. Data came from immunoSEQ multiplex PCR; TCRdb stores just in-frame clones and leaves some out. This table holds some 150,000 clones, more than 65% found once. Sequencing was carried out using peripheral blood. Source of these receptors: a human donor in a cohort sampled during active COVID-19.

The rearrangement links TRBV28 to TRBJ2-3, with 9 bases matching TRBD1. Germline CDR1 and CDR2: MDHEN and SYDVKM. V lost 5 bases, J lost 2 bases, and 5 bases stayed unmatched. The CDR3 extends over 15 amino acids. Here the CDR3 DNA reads TGTGCCAGCAGTCTAGGACAGGGGTCCACAGATACGCAGTATTTT. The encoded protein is CASSLGQGSTDTQYF.

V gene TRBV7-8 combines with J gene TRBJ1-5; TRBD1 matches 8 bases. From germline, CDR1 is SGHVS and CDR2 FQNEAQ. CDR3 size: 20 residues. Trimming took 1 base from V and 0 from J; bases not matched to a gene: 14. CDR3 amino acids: CASSLGLGQGRVYSNQPQHF. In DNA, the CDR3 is TGTGCCAGCAGCTTAGGATTAGGACAGGGACGGGTTTATAGCAATCAGCCCCAGCATTTT.

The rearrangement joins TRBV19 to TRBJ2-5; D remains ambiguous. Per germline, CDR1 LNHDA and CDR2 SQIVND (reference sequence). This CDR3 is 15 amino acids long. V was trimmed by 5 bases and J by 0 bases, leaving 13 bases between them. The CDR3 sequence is CASSLSGQYQETQYF. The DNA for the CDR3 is TGTGCCAGTAGTCTGTCTGGGCAGTACCAAGAGACCCAGTACTTC. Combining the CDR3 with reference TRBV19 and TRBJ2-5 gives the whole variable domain DGGITQSPKYLFRKEGQNVTLSCEQNLNHDAMYWYRQDPGQGLRLIYYSQIVNDFQKGDIAEGYSVSREKKESFPLTVTSAQKNPTAFYLCASSLSGQYQETQYFGPGTRLLVL.

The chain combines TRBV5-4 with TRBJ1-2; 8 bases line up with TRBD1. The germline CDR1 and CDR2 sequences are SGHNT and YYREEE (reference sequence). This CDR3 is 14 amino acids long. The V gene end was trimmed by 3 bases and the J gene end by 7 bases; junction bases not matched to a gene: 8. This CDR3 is CASSSRTGPRGYTF. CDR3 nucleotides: TGTGCCAGCAGCTCCAGGACAGGGCCTCGTGGCTACACCTTC.

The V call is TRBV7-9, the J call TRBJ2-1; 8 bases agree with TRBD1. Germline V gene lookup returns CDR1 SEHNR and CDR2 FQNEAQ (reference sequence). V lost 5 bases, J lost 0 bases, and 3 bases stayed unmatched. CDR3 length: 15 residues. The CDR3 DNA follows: TGTGCCAGCAGCAAGACAGGGGCCTCCTACAATGAGCAGTTCTTC. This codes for CASSKTGASYNEQFF.

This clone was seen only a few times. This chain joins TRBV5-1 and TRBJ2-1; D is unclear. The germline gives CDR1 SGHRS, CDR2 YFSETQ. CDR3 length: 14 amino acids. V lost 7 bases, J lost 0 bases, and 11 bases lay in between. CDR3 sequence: CASRALSSYNEQFF. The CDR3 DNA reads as TGCGCCAGCCGAGCTCTTAGCTCCTACAATGAGCAGTTCTTC.

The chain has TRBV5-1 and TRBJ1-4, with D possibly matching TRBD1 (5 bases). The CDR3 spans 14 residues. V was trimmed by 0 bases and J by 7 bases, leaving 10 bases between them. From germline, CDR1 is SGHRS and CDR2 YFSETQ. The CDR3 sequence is CASSLDRSGEKLFF. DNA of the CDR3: TGCGCCAGCAGCTTGGACAGGAGTGGTGAAAAACTGTTTTTT. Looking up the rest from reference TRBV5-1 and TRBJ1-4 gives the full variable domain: KAGVTQTPRYLIKTRGQQVTLSCSPISGHRSVSWYQQTPGQGLQFLFEYFSETQRNKGNFPGRFSGRQFSNSRSEMNVSTLELGDSALYLCASSLDRSGEKLFFGSGTQLSVL.

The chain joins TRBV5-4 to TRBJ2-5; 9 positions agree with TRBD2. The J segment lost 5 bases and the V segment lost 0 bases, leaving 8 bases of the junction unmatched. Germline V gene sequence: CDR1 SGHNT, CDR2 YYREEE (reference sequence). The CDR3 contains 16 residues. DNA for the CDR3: TGTGCCAGCAGCTTGGGTGGGACTAGCCGGTGGGAGACCCAGTACTTC. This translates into CASSLGGTSRWETQYF. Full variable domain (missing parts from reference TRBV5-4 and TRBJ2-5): ETGVTQSPTHLIKTRGQQVTLRCSSQSGHNTVSWYQQALGQGPQFIFQYYREEENGRGNFPPRFSGLQFPNYSSELNVNALELDDSALYLCASSLGGTSRWETQYFGPGTRLLVL.

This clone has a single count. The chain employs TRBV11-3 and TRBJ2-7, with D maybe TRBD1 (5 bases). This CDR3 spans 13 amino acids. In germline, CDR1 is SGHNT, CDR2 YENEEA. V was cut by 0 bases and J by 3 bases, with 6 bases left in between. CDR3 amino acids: CASSLDRDYEQYF. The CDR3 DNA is TGTGCCAGCAGCTTAGACAGGGACTACGAGCAGTACTTC.

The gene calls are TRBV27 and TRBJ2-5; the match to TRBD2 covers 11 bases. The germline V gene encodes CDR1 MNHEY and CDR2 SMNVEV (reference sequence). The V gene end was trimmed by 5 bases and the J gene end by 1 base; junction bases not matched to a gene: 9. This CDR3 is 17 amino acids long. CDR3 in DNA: TGTGCCAGCAGTCCGAGACTAGCGGGGCGCGCCCAAGAGACCCAGTACTTC. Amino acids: CASSPRLAGRAQETQYF.

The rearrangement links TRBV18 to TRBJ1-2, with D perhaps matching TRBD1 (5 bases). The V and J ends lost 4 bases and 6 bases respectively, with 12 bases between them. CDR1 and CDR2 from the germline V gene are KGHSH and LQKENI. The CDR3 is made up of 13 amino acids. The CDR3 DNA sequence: TGTGCCAGCTCACTGAAGGAGGGGCATGGCTACACCTTC. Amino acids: CASSLKEGHGYTF.

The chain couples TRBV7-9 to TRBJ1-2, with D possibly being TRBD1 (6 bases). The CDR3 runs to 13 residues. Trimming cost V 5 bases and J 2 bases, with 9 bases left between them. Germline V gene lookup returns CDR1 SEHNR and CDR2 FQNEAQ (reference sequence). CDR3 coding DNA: TGTGCCAGCAGCGGGGACACCAACTATGGCTACACCTTC. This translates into CASSGDTNYGYTF. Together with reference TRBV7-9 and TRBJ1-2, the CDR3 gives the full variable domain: DTGVSQNPRHKITKRGQNVTFRCDPISEHNRLYWYRQTLGQGPEFLTYFQNEAQLEKSRLLSDRFSAERPKGSFSTLEIQRTEQGDSAMYLCASSGDTNYGYTFGSGTRLTVV.

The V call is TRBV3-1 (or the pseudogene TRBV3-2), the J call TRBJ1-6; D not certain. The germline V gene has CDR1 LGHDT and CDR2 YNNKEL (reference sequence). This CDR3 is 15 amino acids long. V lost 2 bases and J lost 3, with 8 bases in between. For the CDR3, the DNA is TGTGCCAGCAGCCAAAATTCAAACTATAATTCACCCCTCCACTTT. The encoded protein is CASSQNSNYNSPLHF.

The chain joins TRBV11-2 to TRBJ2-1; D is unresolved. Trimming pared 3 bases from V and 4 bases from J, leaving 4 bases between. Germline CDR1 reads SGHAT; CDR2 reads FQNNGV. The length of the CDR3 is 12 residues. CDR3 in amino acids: CASSFRYNEQFF. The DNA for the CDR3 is TGTGCCAGCAGCTTCAGATACAATGAGCAGTTCTTC.

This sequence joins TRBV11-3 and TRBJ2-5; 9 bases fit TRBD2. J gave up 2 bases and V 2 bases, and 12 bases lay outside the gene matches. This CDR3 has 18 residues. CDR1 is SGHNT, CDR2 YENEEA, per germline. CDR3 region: CASSLLKNLAGTQETQYF. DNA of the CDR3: TGTGCCAGCAGCTTACTTAAAAACCTAGCGGGGACGCAAGAGACCCAGTACTTC.

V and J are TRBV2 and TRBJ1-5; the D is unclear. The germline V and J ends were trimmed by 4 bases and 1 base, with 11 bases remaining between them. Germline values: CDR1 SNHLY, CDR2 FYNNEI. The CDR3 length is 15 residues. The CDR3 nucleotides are TGTGCCAGCAGTGGGCTCCGGGAAAGCAATCAGCCCCAGCATTTT. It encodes CASSGLRESNQPQHF. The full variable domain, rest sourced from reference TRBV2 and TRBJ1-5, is EPEVTQTPSHQVTQMGQEVILRCVPISNHLYFYWYRQILGQKVEFLVSFYNNEISEKSEIFDDQFSVERPDGSNFTLKIRSTKLEDSAMYFCASSGLRESNQPQHFGDGTRLSIL.

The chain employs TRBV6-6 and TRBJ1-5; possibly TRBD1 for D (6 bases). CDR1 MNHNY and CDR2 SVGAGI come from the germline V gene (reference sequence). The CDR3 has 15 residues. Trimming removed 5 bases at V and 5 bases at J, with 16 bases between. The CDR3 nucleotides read TGTGCCAGCAGTCCTATGAACAGGGTCGATCAGCCCCAGCATTTT. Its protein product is CASSPMNRVDQPQHF.

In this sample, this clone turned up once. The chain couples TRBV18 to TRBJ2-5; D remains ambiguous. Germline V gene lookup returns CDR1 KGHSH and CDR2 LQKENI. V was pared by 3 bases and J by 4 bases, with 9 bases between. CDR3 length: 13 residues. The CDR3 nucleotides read TGTGCCAGCTCACCTGACATTGGAGAGACCCAGTACTTC. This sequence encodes CASSPDIGETQYF.